This T cell receptor beta chain is drawn from a study of T cell responses to AZD1222 COVID-19 vaccine. Germline values: CDR1 SQVTM, CDR2 ANQGSEA. The CDR3 consists of 13 residues. With 5 bases removed from V and 0 bases from J, the gap between germline ends came to 10 bases. On this clone: Its antigen is unknown.

Findings and limits, study-wide: Recipients of AZD1222 seropositive at baseline numbered only 6 or 7. Most donors were white British, females outnumbered males, and clonal diversity was possibly underestimated. Repertoire sampling was restricted to post-peak T cell response timepoints.

Using immunoSEQ multiplex PCR, the repertoire was profiled, and TCRdb retains in-frame clones only, with some absent. The table lists fewer than 200,000 clones, 85% to 90% of them singletons. The sequences come from peripheral blood, collected on day 0 of AZD1222 vaccination. The source of this sequence is an adult in good health. The chain has TRBV29-1 and TRBJ1-1; TRBD1 might be the D (5 bases). DNA for the CDR3: TGCAGCGTTACAGGACGGATGAACACTGAAGCTTTCTTT. Amino acids: CSVTGRMNTEAFF.